The next 23 T cell receptor beta chains were all read from a single sample in a study of blood T cell repertoires in COVID-19. The repertoire was sequenced with immunoSEQ multiplex PCR; TCRdb's copy has only in-frame clones and lacks some. The profile covers roughly 80,000 clones, with roughly 84% appearing a single time and around 3.3% taken by the ten largest. Material for sequencing was peripheral blood. These receptors were obtained from a middle-aged man with acute or convalescent COVID-19.

This clone came up once. V and J are TRBV19 and TRBJ1-5, with a tentative D call TRBD1 (5 bases). The V gene lost 5 bases and the J gene lost 4 bases, with 12 bases spanning the gap. The length of the CDR3 is 14 residues. Germline V gene data show CDR1 as LNHDA and CDR2 as SQIVND (reference sequence). The CDR3 protein is CASSFGRANQPQHF. CDR3 coding DNA: TGTGCCAGTAGTTTTGGCAGGGCTAATCAGCCCCAGCATTTT.

This rearrangement joins TRBV7-2 to TRBJ2-5; 11 nucleotides match TRBD2. V was pared by 3 bases and J by 4 bases, with 7 bases of the junction left unmatched. Per the germline V gene, CDR1 is SGHTA and CDR2 is FQGNSA. This CDR3 has 16 residues. The CDR3 loop reads CASSFNSGGAGETQYF. The CDR3 DNA is TGTGCCAGCAGCTTCAATAGCGGGGGGGCTGGAGAGACCCAGTACTTC.

This sequence joins TRBV7-6 and TRBJ1-1; D is possibly TRBD1 (5 bases). The V gene lost 4 bases and the J gene lost 1 base, with 13 bases spanning the gap. CDR3 length: 15 residues. In germline, CDR1 is SGHVS, CDR2 FNYEAQ. The CDR3 reads CASSYRQQQNTEAFF. In DNA, the CDR3 is TGTGCCAGCAGCTACCGACAGCAACAGAACACTGAAGCTTTCTTT.

This chain links TRBV7-6 with TRBJ1-2; 8 positions match TRBD1. In germline, CDR1 is SGHVS, CDR2 FNYEAQ. This CDR3 is built from 15 residues. V lost 5 bases, J lost 0 bases, and 5 bases stayed unmatched. CDR3 nucleotide sequence: TGTGCCAGCAGCCCCGGACAGGGATCTAACTATGGCTACACCTTC. Amino acid sequence: CASSPGQGSNYGYTF.

This clone was recorded once. The rearrangement links TRBV15 to TRBJ2-7; D is unresolved. The length of the CDR3 is 12 residues. V lost 2 bases to trimming and J lost 6 bases, with 8 bases between them. From germline, CDR1 is LNHNV and CDR2 YYDKDF (reference sequence). Written as DNA, the CDR3 is TGTGCCACCAGCAGACTGACGGGCGAGCAGTACTTC. Protein: CATSRLTGEQYF.

The chain's CDR3 is CASSADRGLGGYTF. Written as DNA, the CDR3 is TGCGCCAGCAGCGCGGACAGGGGGCTAGGTGGCTACACCTTC. The chain couples TRBV5-1 to TRBJ1-2; TRBD1 matches 11 bases. The CDR3 is 14 residues long. From germline, CDR1 is SGHRS and CDR2 YFSETQ. With 4 bases clipped from V and 7 bases from J, the junction kept 6 bases outside the gene matches.

This clone came up a few times. The V gene is TRBV7-2, the J gene TRBJ1-5, with 9 bases that match TRBD1. The CDR3 runs to 14 residues. Germline values: CDR1 SGHTA, CDR2 FQGNSA. J lost 7 bases, V lost 5 bases, and 6 bases had no gene match. CDR3 amino acids: CASSQQGAGQPQHF. The CDR3 nucleotides are TGTGCCAGCAGCCAACAGGGGGCAGGACAGCCCCAGCATTTT.

The chain carries TRBV24-1 and TRBJ1-1, with TRBD1 identical over 8 bases. CDR3 size: 13 residues. Per the germline V gene, CDR1 is KGHDR and CDR2 is SFDVKD. The J segment lost 5 bases and the V segment lost 5 bases, leaving 3 bases of the junction unmatched. The CDR3: CATSGRQGTEAFF. CDR3 nucleotide sequence: TGTGCCACCAGTGGTAGACAGGGGACTGAAGCTTTCTTT.

This rearrangement joins TRBV6-5 to TRBJ2-5; tentative D call: TRBD1 (5 bases). Germline CDR1 is MNHEY and CDR2 is SVGAGI. The CDR3 sequence is 16 residues long. V lost 4 bases, J lost 1 base, and 16 bases lay in between. The CDR3 DNA reads as TGTGCCAGCAGTTCCTTGATAGGGGCCACCCAAGAGACCCAGTACTTC. As protein: CASSSLIGATQETQYF.

The J gene is TRBJ1-3, the V gene TRBV5-1; D not certain. V was shortened by 4 bases and J by 0 bases, with 8 bases between the two germline ends. Germline values: CDR1 SGHRS, CDR2 YFSETQ. The CDR3 sequence is 14 residues long. CDR3 amino acids: CASSPLLSGNTIYF. The CDR3 DNA is TGCGCCAGCAGCCCCCTACTCTCTGGAAACACCATATATTTT.

This CDR3 is CATLGQGSYEQYF. The CDR3 nucleotides read TGTGCCACCTTGGGACAGGGGTCCTACGAGCAGTACTTC. This chain joins TRBV7-2 and TRBJ2-7; 10 bases align to TRBD1. The CDR3 is 13 residues long. From germline, CDR1 is SGHTA and CDR2 FQGNSA. The ends lost 10 bases at V and 1 base at J; junction bases unmatched: 4.

The chain is built from TRBV6-5 and TRBJ1-2, with 9 nucleotides matching TRBD1. Germline assignment: CDR1 MNHEY and CDR2 SVGAGI. Unmatched junction bases numbered 5, after V lost 5 bases and J lost 4 bases. The CDR3 consists of 14 residues. The CDR3: CASSPTGGVYGYTF. In DNA, the CDR3 is TGTGCCAGCAGTCCAACAGGGGGCGTCTATGGCTACACCTTC.

The genes are TRBV11-2 and TRBJ1-2; D gene unclear. V lost 1 base and J 4 bases, leaving 13 bases between the germline ends. The CDR3 loop spans 15 amino acids. Germline V lookup: CDR1 SGHAT, CDR2 FQNNGV. DNA for the CDR3: TGTGCCAGCAGCTTAGGGACTCCTCGGAGCTATGGCTACACCTTC. It codes for CASSLGTPRSYGYTF.

The chain is built from TRBV3-1 (or the pseudogene TRBV3-2) and TRBJ1-5; 7 bases match TRBD1. The CDR3 has 13 residues. The ends lost 5 bases at V and 6 bases at J; junction bases unmatched: 4. Germline V gene lookup returns CDR1 LGHDT and CDR2 YNNKEL (reference sequence). The CDR3 is CASSNRGTQPQHF. CDR3 coding DNA: TGTGCCAGCAGCAACAGGGGCACTCAGCCCCAGCATTTT.

This clone was recorded once. The gene calls are TRBV10-1 and TRBJ2-2, with D maybe TRBD2 (5 bases). CDR1 and CDR2 from the germline V gene are WNHNN and SYGVQD (reference sequence). The CDR3 is 14 amino acids. Between the trimmed V and J ends, which lost 2 bases and 4 bases, there was a span of 8 bases. Here the CDR3 reads CASSEDYFTGELFF. In DNA form, the CDR3 reads TGCGCCAGCAGTGAGGACTATTTCACCGGGGAGCTGTTTTTT.

The DNA of the CDR3 is TGCGCCAGCAGCCAAGATGTAGCAGGGCCCACCTACAATGAGCAGTTCTTC. Encoded protein: CASSQDVAGPTYNEQFF. The chain uses TRBV4-1 and TRBJ2-1, with D perhaps TRBD1 (5 bases). CDR1 is MGHRA, CDR2 YSYEKL, per germline. The CDR3 has 17 amino acids. The V and J ends lost 0 bases and 2 bases respectively, with 14 bases between them.

This clone was detected once. The chain uses TRBV10-2 and TRBJ2-7; TRBD1 matches 8 bases. This CDR3 is 15 amino acids long. CDR1 WSHSY and CDR2 SAAADI come from the germline V gene. The trim removed 6 bases at V and 5 bases at J, leaving 12 bases unmatched. The CDR3 is CASRNPGQGQDEQYF. For the CDR3, the DNA is TGCGCCAGCAGAAATCCCGGACAGGGCCAAGACGAGCAGTACTTC.

The chain links TRBV5-4 to TRBJ1-2, with TRBD1 matching over 11 bases. V was clipped by 4 bases and J by 4 bases; unmatched bases: 6. The length of the CDR3 is 15 residues. Looked up from germline, CDR1 is SGHNT and CDR2 is YYREEE (reference sequence). CDR3 sequence reads: CASSPWDRGSYGYTF. The DNA for the CDR3 is TGTGCCAGCAGCCCCTGGGACAGGGGGAGCTATGGCTACACCTTC.

CDR3 nucleotide sequence: TGCAGCGTTAGACTAGCCCCCCAGATCGAGCAGTACTTC. It yields the protein CSVRLAPQIEQYF. J is TRBJ2-7 and V is TRBV29-1; the match to TRBD2 covers 7 bases. The germline CDR1 and CDR2 sequences are SQVTM and ANQGSEA. This CDR3 contains 13 residues. With V trimmed by 5 bases and J by 6 bases, 10 bases remained unmatched.

The V call is TRBV10-3, the J call TRBJ2-1; D might be TRBD2 (5 bases). CDR1 is ENHRY and CDR2 is SYGVKD in the germline V gene. This CDR3 is built from 17 residues. Trimming left V 0 bases short and J 4 bases short, with 16 bases between. CDR3 loop: CAISESSPGTAYNEQFF. CDR3 DNA: TGTGCCATCAGTGAGTCTTCCCCGGGAACAGCTTACAATGAGCAGTTCTTC.

CDR3 region: CASSLLADAKNIQYF. The CDR3 DNA reads TGTGCCAGCAGCCTACTAGCGGACGCCAAAAACATTCAGTACTTC. The V and J genes are TRBV7-9 and TRBJ2-4; the match to TRBD2 covers 8 bases. This CDR3 comprises 15 residues. J gave up 1 base and V 5 bases, and 4 bases lay outside the gene matches. Germline lookup yields CDR1 SEHNR and CDR2 FQNEAQ (reference sequence).

The rearrangement uses TRBV6-6 and TRBJ2-7, with 7 bases that match TRBD2. V shed 6 bases, J shed 3 bases, and the junction held 5 bases outside the gene matches. This CDR3 is built from 13 residues. Germline CDR1 is MNHNY and CDR2 is SVGAGI (reference sequence). The DNA for the CDR3 is TGTGCCAGCAGGCGCGGGGGTGACTACGAGCAGTACTTC. This gives the protein CASRRGGDYEQYF.

This chain connects TRBV6-2 or TRBV6-3 to TRBJ2-1; the match to TRBD1 covers 9 bases. V lost 6 bases, J lost 1 base, and 7 bases stayed unmatched. CDR3 length: 16 residues. The V gene's germline CDR1 is MNHEY and CDR2 SVGEGT. CDR3 sequence: CASSPRDRASYNEQFF. The CDR3 coding sequence is TGTGCCAGCAGCCCTCGGGACAGGGCTTCCTACAATGAGCAGTTCTTC.